Included here is one TCR beta chain sequence, with context. This CDR3 is 15 amino acids long. CDR1 is LGHDT, CDR2 YNNKEL, per germline (reference sequence). With V trimmed by 6 bases and J by 5 bases, 9 bases remained unmatched. The sample originates from a study of blood T cell repertoires in COVID-19. The overall study: COVID-19 samples from acute and convalescent phases originated in the United States, Italy and Spain. The cDNA or gDNA used as material had been derived from T cells, B-cell-depleted T cells, or PBMCs.

In the authors' methods: From reference gene primer amplification, estimates of nucleated cell counts were derived. Only in-frame clones appear in the TCRdb table, and some are missing; sequencing was by immunoSEQ multiplex PCR. V, J and clone size are those of that table, while D and trimming were read from the DNA. The repertoire has fewer than 100,000 clones, 75% to 90% of them found once; the top ten carry 7% to 7.5%. V is TRBV3-1 (or the pseudogene TRBV3-2) and J is TRBJ2-2, with TRBD2 matching over 7 bases. What was sequenced was peripheral blood. The receptor was derived from a man between 60 and 75 years old with acute or convalescent COVID-19. CDR3 amino acids: CASRSGTISTGELFF. The CDR3 bases are TGTGCCAGCAGATCCGGGACTATCAGTACCGGGGAGCTGTTTTTT.